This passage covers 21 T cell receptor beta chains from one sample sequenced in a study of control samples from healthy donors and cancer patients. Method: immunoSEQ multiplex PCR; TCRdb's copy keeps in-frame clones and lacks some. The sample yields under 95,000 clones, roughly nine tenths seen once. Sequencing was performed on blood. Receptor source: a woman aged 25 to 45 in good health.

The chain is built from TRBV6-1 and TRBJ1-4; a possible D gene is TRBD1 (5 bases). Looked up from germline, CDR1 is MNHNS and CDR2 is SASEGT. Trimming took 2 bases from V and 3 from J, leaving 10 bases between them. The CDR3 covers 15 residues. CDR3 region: CASSERGSSNEKLFF. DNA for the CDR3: TGTGCCAGCAGTGAAAGGGGCAGCTCTAATGAAAAACTGTTTTTT.

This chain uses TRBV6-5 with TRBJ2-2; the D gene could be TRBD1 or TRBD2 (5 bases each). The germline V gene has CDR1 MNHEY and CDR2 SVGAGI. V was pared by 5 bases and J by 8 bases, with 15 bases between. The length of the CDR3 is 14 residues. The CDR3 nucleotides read TGTGCCAGCAGTATCACCGGGACCGCTGGGGAGCTGTTTTTT. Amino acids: CASSITGTAGELFF.

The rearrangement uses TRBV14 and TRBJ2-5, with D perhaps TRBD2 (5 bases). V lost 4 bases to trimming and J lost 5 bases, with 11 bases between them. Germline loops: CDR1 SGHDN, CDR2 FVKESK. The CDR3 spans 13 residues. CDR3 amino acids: CASSRPGLETQYF. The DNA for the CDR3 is TGTGCCAGCAGCCGACCGGGGTTGGAGACCCAGTACTTC.

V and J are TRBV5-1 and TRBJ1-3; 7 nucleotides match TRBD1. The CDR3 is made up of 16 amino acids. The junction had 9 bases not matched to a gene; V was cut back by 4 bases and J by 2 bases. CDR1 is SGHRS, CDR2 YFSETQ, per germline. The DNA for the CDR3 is TGCGCCAGCAGCCAAGCGTATGACAGGGCTGGAAACACCATATATTTT. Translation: CASSQAYDRAGNTIYF. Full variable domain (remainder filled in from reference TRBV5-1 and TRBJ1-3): KAGVTQTPRYLIKTRGQQVTLSCSPISGHRSVSWYQQTPGQGLQFLFEYFSETQRNKGNFPGRFSGRQFSNSRSEMNVSTLELGDSALYLCASSQAYDRAGNTIYFGEGSWLTVV.

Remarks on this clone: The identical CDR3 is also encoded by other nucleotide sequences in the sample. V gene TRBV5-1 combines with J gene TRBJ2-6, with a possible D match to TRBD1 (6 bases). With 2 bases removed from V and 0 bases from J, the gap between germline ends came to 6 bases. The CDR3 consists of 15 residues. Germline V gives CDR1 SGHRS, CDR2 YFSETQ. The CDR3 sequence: CASSLQGSGANVLTF. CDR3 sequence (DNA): TGCGCCAGCAGCTTACAGGGCTCTGGGGCCAACGTCCTGACTTTC.

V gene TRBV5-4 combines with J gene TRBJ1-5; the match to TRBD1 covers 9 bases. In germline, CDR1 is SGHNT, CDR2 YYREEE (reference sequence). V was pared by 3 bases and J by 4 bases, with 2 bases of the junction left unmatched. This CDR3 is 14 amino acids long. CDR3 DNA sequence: TGTGCCAGCAGCTCCGGGACAGGGAATCAGCCCCAGCATTTT. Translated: CASSSGTGNQPQHF.

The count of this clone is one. CDR3 in amino acids: CASSDNLSTGNTIYF. DNA of the CDR3: TGTGCCAGCAGTGACAATCTTAGTACCGGAAACACCATATATTTT. The chain joins TRBV6-1 to TRBJ1-3; D ambiguous. V lost 3 bases and J lost 4, with 13 bases in between. The CDR3 has 15 amino acids. CDR1 and CDR2 from the germline V gene are MNHNS and SASEGT.

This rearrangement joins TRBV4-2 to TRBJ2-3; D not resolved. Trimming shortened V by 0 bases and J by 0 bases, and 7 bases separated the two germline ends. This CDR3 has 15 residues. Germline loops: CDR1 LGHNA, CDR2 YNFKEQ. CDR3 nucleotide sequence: TGTGCCAGCAGCCAAGATTTCGGGAGCACAGATACGCAGTATTTT. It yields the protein CASSQDFGSTDTQYF.

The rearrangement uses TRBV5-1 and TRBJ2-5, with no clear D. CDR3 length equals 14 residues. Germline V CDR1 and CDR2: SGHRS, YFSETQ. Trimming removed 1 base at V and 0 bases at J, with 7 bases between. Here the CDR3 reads CASSLLGNQETQYF. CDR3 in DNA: TGCGCCAGCAGCTTGTTGGGAAACCAAGAGACCCAGTACTTC.

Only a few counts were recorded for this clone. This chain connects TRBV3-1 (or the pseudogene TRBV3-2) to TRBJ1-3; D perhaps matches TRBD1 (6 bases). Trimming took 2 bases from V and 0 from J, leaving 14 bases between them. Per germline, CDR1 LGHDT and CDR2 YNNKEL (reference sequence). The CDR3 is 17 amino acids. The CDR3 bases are TGTGCCAGCAGCCAATCACGGATCAGGGGCTCTGGAAACACCATATATTTT. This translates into CASSQSRIRGSGNTIYF.

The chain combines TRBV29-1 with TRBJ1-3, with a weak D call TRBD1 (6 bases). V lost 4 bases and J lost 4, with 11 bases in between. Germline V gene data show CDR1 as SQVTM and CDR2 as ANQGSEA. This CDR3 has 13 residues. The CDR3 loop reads CSVGQVGGNTIYF. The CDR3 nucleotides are TGCAGCGTTGGACAGGTTGGCGGAAACACCATATATTTT.

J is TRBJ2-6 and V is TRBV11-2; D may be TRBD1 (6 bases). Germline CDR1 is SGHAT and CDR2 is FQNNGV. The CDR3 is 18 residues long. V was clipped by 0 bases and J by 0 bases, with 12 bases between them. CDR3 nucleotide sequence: TGTGCCAGCAGCTTAGAGAGAGGGGGTAGCTCTGGGGCCAACGTCCTGACTTTC. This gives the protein CASSLERGGSSGANVLTF.

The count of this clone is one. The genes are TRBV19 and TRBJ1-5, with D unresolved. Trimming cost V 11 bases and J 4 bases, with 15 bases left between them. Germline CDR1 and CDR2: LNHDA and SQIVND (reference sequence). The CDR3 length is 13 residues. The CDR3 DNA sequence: TGTGCCTCACAAGGGCAGGTTAATCAGCCCCAGCATTTT. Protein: CASQGQVNQPQHF.

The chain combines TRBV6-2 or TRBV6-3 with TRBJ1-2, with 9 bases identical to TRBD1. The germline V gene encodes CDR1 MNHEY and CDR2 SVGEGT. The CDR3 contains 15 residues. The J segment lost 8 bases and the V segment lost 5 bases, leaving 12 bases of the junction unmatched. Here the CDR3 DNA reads TGTGCCAGCAGTCCGTACGGACAGGGGACTTTAGGCTACACCTTC. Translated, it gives CASSPYGQGTLGYTF.

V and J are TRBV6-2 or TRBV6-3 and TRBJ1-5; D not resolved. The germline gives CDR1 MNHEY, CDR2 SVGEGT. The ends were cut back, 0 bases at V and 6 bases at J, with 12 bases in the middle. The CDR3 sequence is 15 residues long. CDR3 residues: CASSYSKMASQPQHF. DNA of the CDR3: TGTGCCAGCAGTTACTCGAAAATGGCCAGTCAGCCCCAGCATTTT.

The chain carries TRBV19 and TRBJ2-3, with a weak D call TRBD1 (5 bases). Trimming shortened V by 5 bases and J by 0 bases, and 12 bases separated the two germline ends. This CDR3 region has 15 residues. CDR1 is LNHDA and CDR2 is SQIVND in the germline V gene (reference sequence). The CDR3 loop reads CASSSDTSSTDTQYF. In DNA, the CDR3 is TGTGCCAGTAGTTCGGACACATCTAGCACAGATACGCAGTATTTT.

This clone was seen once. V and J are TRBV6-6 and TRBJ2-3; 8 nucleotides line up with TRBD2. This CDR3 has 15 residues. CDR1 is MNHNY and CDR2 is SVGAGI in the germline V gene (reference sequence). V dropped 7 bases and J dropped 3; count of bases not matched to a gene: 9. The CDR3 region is CASTTGGGLTDTQYF. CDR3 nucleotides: TGTGCCAGCACCACGGGGGGGGGCTTGACAGATACGCAGTATTTT.

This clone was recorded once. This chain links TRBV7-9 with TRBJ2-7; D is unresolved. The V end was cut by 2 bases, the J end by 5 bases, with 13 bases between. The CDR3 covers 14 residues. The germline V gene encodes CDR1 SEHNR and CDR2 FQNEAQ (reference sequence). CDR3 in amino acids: CASSLLPPRHEQYF. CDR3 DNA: TGTGCCAGCAGCTTACTCCCCCCCCGCCACGAGCAGTACTTC.

The CDR3 nucleotides are TGTGCCAGCAGTTACGGCAGGGGCGCCTACAATGAGCAGTTCTTC. This encodes CASSYGRGAYNEQFF. This rearrangement joins TRBV6-2 or TRBV6-3 to TRBJ2-1, with D possibly TRBD1 on 6 matching bases. The CDR3 runs to 15 residues. Deletions cut 2 bases from V and 2 bases from J, with 10 bases between. The germline V gene has CDR1 MNHEY and CDR2 SVGEGT.

CDR3 sequence: CASSQDLVGDTEAFF. The DNA for the CDR3 is TGCGCCAGCAGCCAAGATCTCGTCGGGGACACTGAAGCTTTCTTT. This chain joins TRBV4-1 and TRBJ1-1; D remains unclear. The CDR3 contains 15 residues. Per germline, CDR1 MGHRA and CDR2 YSYEKL. V was trimmed by 0 bases and J by 3 bases, leaving 11 bases between them.

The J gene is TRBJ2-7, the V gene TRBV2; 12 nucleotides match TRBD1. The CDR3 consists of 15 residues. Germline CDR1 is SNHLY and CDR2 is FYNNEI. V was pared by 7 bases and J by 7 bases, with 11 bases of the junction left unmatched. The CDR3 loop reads CASKSLGQGAGEQYF. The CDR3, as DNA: TGTGCCAGCAAGAGCCTGGGACAGGGGGCTGGAGAGCAGTACTTC.